This TCR beta chain was obtained from a study of cytomegalovirus exposure and HLA in healthy donors (dated by TCRdb to between 2016 and 2019). In terms of the full investigation: The roughly 650 repertoires of the first cohort and the 120 validation repertoires were produced on the same platform, according to a later analysis. The aim of the study was to test whether cataloging public T cell receptors could identify signatures of past pathogen exposure. The study combined high-throughput TCR immunosequencing, statistical association of individual TCRs with disease status, and machine learning to predict cytomegalovirus infection status. A separate validation cohort of more than 100 different subjects was used in addition to the roughly 700-subject first cohort.

Summary of the overall study and its limitations: Subsequent analysis determined that TCRs grouped into clusters in the first cohort also showed a tendency toward co-occurrence across the roughly 120 validation repertoires, and about 94% of cluster scores exceeded 0. All 130 or so repertoires were used to score co-occurrence in the validation cohort in a later analysis, because that analysis had no HLA typing for the cohort. The authors suggested that the approach could potentially be generalized to other disease states and immunological phenotypes. In the study, 150 to 200 TCR beta chains were listed as associated with cytomegalovirus. The classifier was reported to diagnose cytomegalovirus status with high specificity and sensitivity in both the original and validation cohorts. In vitro tests confirmed that a few of the cytomegalovirus-associated TCR beta chains recognize cytomegalovirus antigens. Across donors, most TCR sequences were observed very rarely, whereas some public TCRs were present in many individuals.

The donors were included in the validation cohort of approximately 120 subjects, a group kept apart from the roughly 700-subject first cohort. The library was obtained by the immunoSEQ multiplex PCR assay. In the paper's pipeline: A statistical classification framework was built to diagnose cytomegalovirus status from the catalog of TCR beta chain sequences. The table comes from immuneACCESS by way of TCRdb, which keeps in-frame sequences with V and J called. Part of the clones is missing from these tables; in studies checked, under half for an unresolved V gene and the rest for unknown reasons. The V and J calls and the clone size are those of that table, but D and trimming were determined from the DNA. Here the sample has tens of thousands of clones; 94% occur a single time. The ten largest clones represent roughly 4.4% of the sample. There are 14 amino acids in the CDR3, from cysteine to phenylalanine inclusive. Only the CDR3 DNA stays, 42 bases, in frame from base 1. V and J are truncated by 4 bases and 5 bases respectively, leaving an intervening sequence of 13 bases. As encoded in the germline V gene, CDR1 is SGDLS while CDR2 is YYNGEE.

Points on this clone: Its antigen is unknown. No quality values exist for individual bases; no much larger clone is one base distant.

Sequences were obtained from PBMCs. The rearranged chain carries TRBV9 and TRBJ2-1; no D segment can be confidently identified. The sequence was obtained from a man younger than 30 in good health and CMV-seropositive. The DNA sequence is given as TGTGCCAGCAGCTCACCCCCAGGCAACAATGAGCAGTTCTTC. This sequence encodes CASSSPPGNNEQFF.